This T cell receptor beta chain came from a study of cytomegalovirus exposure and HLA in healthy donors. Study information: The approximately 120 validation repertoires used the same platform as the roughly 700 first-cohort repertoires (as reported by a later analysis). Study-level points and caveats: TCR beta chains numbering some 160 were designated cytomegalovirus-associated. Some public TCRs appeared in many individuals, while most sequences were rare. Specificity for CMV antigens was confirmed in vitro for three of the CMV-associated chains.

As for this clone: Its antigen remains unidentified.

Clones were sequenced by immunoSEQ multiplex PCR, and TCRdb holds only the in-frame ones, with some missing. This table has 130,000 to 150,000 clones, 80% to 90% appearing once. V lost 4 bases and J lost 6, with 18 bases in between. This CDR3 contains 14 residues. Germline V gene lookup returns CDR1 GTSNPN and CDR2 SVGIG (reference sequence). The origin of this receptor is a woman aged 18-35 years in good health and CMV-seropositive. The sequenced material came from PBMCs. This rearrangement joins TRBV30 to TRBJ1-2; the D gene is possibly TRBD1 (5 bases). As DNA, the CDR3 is TGTGCCTGGATTGAGGGGATTGGGAGGGATGGCTACACCTTC. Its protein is CAWIEGIGRDGYTF.